These T cell receptor beta chains were read from a single sample in a study of OX40 agonist ivuxolimab in advanced cancers. Clones were sequenced by immunoSEQ multiplex PCR, and TCRdb holds only the in-frame ones, with some missing. This sample yields 25,000 to 35,000 clones, of which roughly 89% are seen a single time; about 20% belongs to the top ten. This specimen consisted of CD4+ or CD8+ T cells sorted from blood, obtained in a trial of the OX40 agonist ivuxolimab. Receptors originate from an adult with an advanced solid tumor such as melanoma, head and neck, liver or kidney cancer. Both conserved end residues are trimmed from each CDR3. Each record gives: V gene, CDR3 protein.

>TRBV6-5
ATLLSSVTDGYT
>TRBV4-1
ASSLRTAYTGELF
>TRBV11-1
ASSGSRGLASSSYNEQF
>TRBV4-1
ASSQEWGYNEQF
>TRBV9
ASSVGGLSYNSPLH
>TRBV9
ASSVERGASSSGNTIY
>TRBV27
ASSSFGSEQY
>TRBV13
ASRSSGNTIY
>TRBV11-2
ASSLTGVEQY
>TRBV28
ASSTLLDGSDYEQY
>TRBV15
ATSRDRGLGYGYT
>TRBV7-8
ASNPLAMADSYEQY
>TRBV28
ASSSGHRPQPQH
>TRBV29-1
SVEGVGEQY
>TRBV6-4
ASSTRGGDTQY
>TRBV9
ASSVEDGLNTEAF
>TRBV4-3
ASSQGPTAGFNSPLH
>TRBV7-3
ASSLTLAGGPGDTQY
>TRBV7-8
AGSLAGTGGKLF
>TRBV9
ASSGPGTGGLNEQY
>TRBV23-1
ASSQSTRGGNEQF
>TRBV6-1
ASSDPLTQETQY
>TRBV28
ASSLGTSGEQF
>TRBV4-1
ASSQDARGPAYEQY
>TRBV5-1
ASSHEGGTYEQY
>TRBV15
ATSRYLSGARGNEQF
>TRBV11-2
ASSGGRDITRQY
>TRBV5-1
ASSLRQGAYEQY
>TRBV9
ASSVGTADQPQH
>TRBV9
ASSLGLVGTEAF
>TRBV10-3
ATWDSLPEAF
>TRBV7-9
ASSPEDVNYGYT
>TRBV7-3
ASSLNSYEQY
>TRBV7-9
ASSLVAVVDNEQF
>TRBV11-2
ASSSFGTSGSSYEQY
>TRBV28
ASRAGTGGYEQY
>TRBV7-8
ASSAPNQPQH
>TRBV30
AWSVGVPGANVLT
>TRBV9
ASSASGTGAYEQY
>TRBV9
ASSVGGSPRDEQY
>TRBV5-1
ASSLEGPSYNEQF